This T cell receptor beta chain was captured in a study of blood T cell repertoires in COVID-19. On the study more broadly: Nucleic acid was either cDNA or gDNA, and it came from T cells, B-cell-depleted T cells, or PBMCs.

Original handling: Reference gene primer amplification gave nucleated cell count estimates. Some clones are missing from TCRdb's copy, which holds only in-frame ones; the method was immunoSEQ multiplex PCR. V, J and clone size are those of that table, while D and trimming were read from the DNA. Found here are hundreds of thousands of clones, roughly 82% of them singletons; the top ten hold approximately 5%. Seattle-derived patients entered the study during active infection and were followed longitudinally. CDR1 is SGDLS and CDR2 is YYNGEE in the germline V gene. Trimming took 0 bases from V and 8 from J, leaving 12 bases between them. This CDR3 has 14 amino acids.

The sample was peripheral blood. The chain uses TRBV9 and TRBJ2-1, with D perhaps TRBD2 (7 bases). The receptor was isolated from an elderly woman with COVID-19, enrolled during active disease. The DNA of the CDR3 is TGTGCCAGCAGCGTAGTAGGGGGGGGCGATGAGCAGTTCTTC. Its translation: CASSVVGGGDEQFF.